This T cell receptor (beta chain) was observed in a study of blood T cell repertoires in COVID-19 (dated by TCRdb to between 2020 and 2021). At the level of the whole study: Samples from collaborators originated in the United States, Italy and Spain and spanned both the acute and convalescent phases of COVID-19. Sample metadata almost always included a de-identified subject ID, COVID-19 status, age in years and sex. The material from the prospective study consisted of cDNA or gDNA derived from T cells, B-cell-depleted T cells, or PBMCs. The dataset comprised deeply sampled blood TCRbeta repertoires from subjects exposed to, actively infected with, or recovered from COVID-19. A freely available public database, intended as a resource for researchers studying the immune response to SARS-CoV-2, is where the repertoires were released. Where available, HLA class I and class II types were obtained from metadata supplied by the sample provider rather than from assay-based typing. Samples came from the ongoing ImmuneRACE study (first 160 participants) plus 1,254 subjects from 6 global collaborators.

What the work shows at the level of the full study, not this receptor alone: How much clinical and demographic metadata was included differed by source and by participant, and the metadata was provided uncurated.

Whole blood was collected in K2EDTA tubes by collaborating institutions according to the institutions' own protocols. For TCRbeta analysis, collaborators shipped samples as frozen whole blood, isolated PBMCs, or DNA extracted from either of those sample types. Only a few counts were recorded for this clone. Its antigen remains undetermined. No base quality values were provided; no much bigger clone lies one nucleotide off. Per the germline V gene, MGHRA is the CDR1 and YSYEKL is the CDR2. The CDR3 goes from the cysteine to the phenylalanine over 15 residues. Kept here is only the CDR3 DNA, which spans 45 bases and is read in frame from base 1. The V end gives up 5 bases and the J end 6 bases, leaving 11 bases in the junction not matched to a gene. The immunoSEQ Assay, a bias-controlled multiplex PCR, was used to amplify TCRbeta CDR3 regions from genomic DNA. As for the authors' bioinformatics: Within the assay, amplification of reference gene primers was used to estimate how many nucleated cells each sample contained. To quantify the absolute abundance of each unique TCRbeta CDR3 rearrangement, sequence reads were collapsed and filtered. For each sample, productive Simpson clonality was calculated by taking the square root of Simpson's diversity index across productive rearrangements. Held by TCRdb, this immuneACCESS table contains in-frame sequences only and omits some clones. Under half of the omission traces to an unresolved V gene where checked; the cause of the rest is unknown. That table supplies the V and J calls and clone size; D and trimming were determined from the DNA. Here the sample has about 150,000 clones; more than 75% occur a single time. Of the sample, approximately 14% is held by the ten largest clones.

The receptor comes from a human donor with acute or convalescent COVID-19. The donor label of this sample is uncertain. The chain links TRBV4-1 with TRBJ2-7; TRBD1 agrees with 9 junctional bases. The sample comprised peripheral blood. The nucleotides read TGCGCCAGCAGCTCACAGCCCGGGACAGGGTTCGAGCAGTACTTC. Its protein reads: CASSSQPGTGFEQYF.